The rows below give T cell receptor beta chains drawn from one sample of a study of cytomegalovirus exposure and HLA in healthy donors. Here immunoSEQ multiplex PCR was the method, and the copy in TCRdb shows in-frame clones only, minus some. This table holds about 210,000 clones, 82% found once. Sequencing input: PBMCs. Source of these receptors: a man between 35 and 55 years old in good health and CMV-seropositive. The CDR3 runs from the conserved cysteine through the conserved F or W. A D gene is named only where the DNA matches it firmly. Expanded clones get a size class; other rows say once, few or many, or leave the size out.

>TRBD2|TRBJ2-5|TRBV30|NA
TGTGCCGCACTAGCGGAGCAAGAGACCCAGTACTTC
CAALAEQETQYF
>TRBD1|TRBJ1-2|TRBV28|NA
TGTGCCAGCAGTTCCAAGGGCCGGGACAGCTCGTCTAACTATGGCTACACCTTC
CASSSKGRDSSSNYGYTF
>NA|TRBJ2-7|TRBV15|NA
TGTGCCACCAGCAGTGGGGCCGGTCTCGAGCAGTACTTC
CATSSGAGLEQYF
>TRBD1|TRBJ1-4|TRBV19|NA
TGTGCCAGCCTCTCGGGACAGCATAATGAAAAACTGTTTTTT
CASLSGQHNEKLFF
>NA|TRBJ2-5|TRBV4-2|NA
TGTGCCAGCAGCCAAGTGAGGGTAGCGACCCAAGAGACCCAGTACTTC
CASSQVRVATQETQYF
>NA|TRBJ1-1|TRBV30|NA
TGTGCCTGGAGTCGGCGGTATGAAGCTTTCTTT
CAWSRRYEAFF
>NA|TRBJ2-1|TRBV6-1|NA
TGTGCCAGCAGTTCAGGGCGCTATGAGCAGTTCTTC
CASSSGRYEQFF
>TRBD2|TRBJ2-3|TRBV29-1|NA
TGCAGCGTTGGCGGGAGCGGAGGCACAGATACGCAGTATTTT
CSVGGSGGTDTQYF
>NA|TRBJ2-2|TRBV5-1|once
TGCGCCAGCAGCTTGGGAGAAACTTTACCTCCGAACACCGGGGAGCTGTTTTTT
CASSLGETLPPNTGELFF
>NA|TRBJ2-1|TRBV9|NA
TGTGCCAGCAGCGATCAAGGGGAAGGTTGGCATGAGCAGTTCTTC
CASSDQGEGWHEQFF
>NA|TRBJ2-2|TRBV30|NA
TGTGCCTGGAGTGGAGGGACTGCGAACACCGGGGAGCTGTTTTTT
CAWSGGTANTGELFF
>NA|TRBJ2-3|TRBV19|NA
TGTGCCAGTAGTATAGCAAATACGCAGTATTTT
CASSIANTQYF
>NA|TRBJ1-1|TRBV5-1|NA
TGCGCCAGCAGCTTGGAATTGGACATGTTTGCTGAAGCTTTCTTT
CASSLELDMFAEAFF
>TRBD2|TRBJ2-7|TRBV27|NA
TGTGCCAGCAGTTGGACTAGCGGGAGCTCCTACGAGCAGTACTTC
CASSWTSGSSYEQYF
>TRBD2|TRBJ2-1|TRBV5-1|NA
TGCGCCAGCAGCGGCGGGGGGGGCTACAATGAGCAGTTCTTC
CASSGGGGYNEQFF
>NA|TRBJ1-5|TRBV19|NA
TGTGCCAGTAGTCCTCTAATGTTCAATCAGCCCCAGCATTTT
CASSPLMFNQPQHF
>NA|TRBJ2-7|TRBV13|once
TGTGCCAGCAGCTTAGAGTCCGCCTACGAGCAGTACTTC
CASSLESAYEQYF
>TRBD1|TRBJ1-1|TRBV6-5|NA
TGTGCCAGCAGTTACGACAGGGGCACTGAAGCTTTCTTT
CASSYDRGTEAFF
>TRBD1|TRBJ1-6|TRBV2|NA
TGTGCCAGCAGGACAGGGGGTGATAATTCACCCCTCCACTTT
CASRTGGDNSPLHF
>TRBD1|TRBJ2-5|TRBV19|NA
TGTGCCAGTAGTTCGGACAGGGGAAGCGGCGAGACCCAGTACTTC
CASSSDRGSGETQYF
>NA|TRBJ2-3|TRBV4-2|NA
TGTGCCAGCAGCCCCAGCGGGAGCACAGATACGCAGTATTTT
CASSPSGSTDTQYF
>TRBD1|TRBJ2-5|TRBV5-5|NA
TGTGCCAGCAGCCATCGGGACAGGGGGGAGACCCAGTACTTC
CASSHRDRGETQYF
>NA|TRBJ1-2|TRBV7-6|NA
TGTGCCAGCAGCCCCCACCAGGAAAGTAACTATGGCTACACCTTC
CASSPHQESNYGYTF
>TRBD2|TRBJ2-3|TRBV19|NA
TGTGCCAGTGGGTTACTAGCGGGAGGGTTAGATACGCAGTATTTT
CASGLLAGGLDTQYF
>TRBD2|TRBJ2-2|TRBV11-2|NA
TGTGCCAGCAGCTCCCCCCCCGGGACTAGAGGGAACACCGGGGAGCTGTTTTTT
CASSSPPGTRGNTGELFF
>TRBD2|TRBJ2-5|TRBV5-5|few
TGTGCCAGCAGCTGGGCCCGGGCTAGCGGACAAGAGACCCAGTACTTC
CASSWARASGQETQYF
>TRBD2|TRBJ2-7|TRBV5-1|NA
TGCGCCAGCAGCTCCTGGACTAGCGGGAGTGCGGCGTCCTACGAGCAGTACTTC
CASSSWTSGSAASYEQYF
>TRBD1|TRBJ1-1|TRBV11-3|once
TGTGCCAGCAGCTCTCCGGGACAGGGTTGGACTGAAGCTTTCTTT
CASSSPGQGWTEAFF